A single sample is the source of the 7 T cell receptor beta chains below, sequenced in a study of shared clonotypes between healthy human individuals. Here immunoSEQ multiplex PCR was the method, and the copy in TCRdb shows in-frame clones only, minus some. This table holds millions of clones, about 95% found once. CD45RO negativity and positive selection for CCR7 defined naive CD8 cells, a population that excluded terminally differentiated effector memory CD45RA+ cells. The sequencing sample was made of naive CD8+ T cells sorted from blood. Receptors were obtained from a man between 18 and 29 years old in good health.

This chain uses TRBV7-9 with TRBJ1-2; D gene unclear. V lost 4 bases and J 3 bases, leaving 21 bases between the germline ends. In germline, CDR1 is SEHNR, CDR2 FQNEAQ (reference sequence). The CDR3 is 17 residues long. This CDR3 reads CASSSAGIDYVDYGYTF. The CDR3 DNA is TGTGCCAGCAGCTCCGCCGGGATCGACTACGTTGACTATGGCTACACCTTC.

This chain connects TRBV27 to TRBJ2-1, with 8 bases matching TRBD1. In germline, CDR1 is MNHEY, CDR2 SMNVEV (reference sequence). This CDR3 has 13 residues. V shed 7 bases and J 4 bases; nucleotides not matched to a gene: 3. CDR3 DNA sequence: TGTGCCAGCATGAGACAGGGGTACAATGAGCAGTTCTTC. The encoded protein is CASMRQGYNEQFF.

Regarding this clone: The same CDR3 can be traced to other DNA sequences in this sample. The chain employs TRBV25-1 and TRBJ2-3; 10 positions agree with TRBD2. Unmatched junction bases numbered 1, after V lost 4 bases and J lost 6 bases. CDR3 size: 13 residues. CDR1 is MGHDK and CDR2 is SYGVNS in the germline V gene. This CDR3 is CASSAGLADTQYF. CDR3 coding DNA: TGTGCCAGCAGTGCGGGACTAGCGGATACGCAGTATTTT.

The chain carries TRBV19 and TRBJ1-2, with TRBD1 identical over 9 bases. Germline V gives CDR1 LNHDA, CDR2 SQIVND (reference sequence). The CDR3 has 12 residues. Germline trimming cut 8 bases from V and 4 bases from J; bases unmatched to any gene: 2. The CDR3 sequence: CASQTGGYGYTF. The CDR3, as DNA: TGTGCCAGTCAGACAGGGGGCTATGGCTACACCTTC.

This clone appeared a single time. The chain recombines TRBV9 with TRBJ2-7, with 12 bases identical to TRBD1. Germline V lookup: CDR1 SGDLS, CDR2 YYNGEE. The CDR3 consists of 15 residues. The trim removed 3 bases at V and 5 bases at J, leaving 6 bases unmatched. Here the CDR3 reads CASSGGTGGLHEQYF. CDR3 nucleotides: TGTGCCAGCAGCGGAGGGACAGGGGGCCTCCACGAGCAGTACTTC. The full variable domain, its missing parts supplied by reference TRBV9 and TRBJ2-7, is DSGVTQTPKHLITATGQRVTLRCSPRSGDLSVYWYQQSLDQGLQFLIQYYNGEERAKGNILERFSAQQFPDLHSELNLSSLELGDSALYFCASSGGTGGLHEQYFGPGTRLTVT.

On this clone itself: Other nucleotide sequences in the sample specify the same CDR3. The genes are TRBV28 and TRBJ2-7, with TRBD2 identical over 8 bases. CDR1 is MDHEN, CDR2 SYDVKM, per germline. Trimming at V came to 2 bases and at J to 3 bases, leaving 0 bases not matched to a gene. The CDR3 loop spans 13 amino acids. The CDR3 DNA reads as TGTGCCAGCAGTTTAGGGACTAGCTACGAGCAGTACTTC. Translating it yields CASSLGTSYEQYF.

The rearrangement links TRBV5-6 to TRBJ1-2, with D tentatively TRBD1 (5 bases). With 1 base removed from V and 3 bases from J, the gap between germline ends came to 10 bases. CDR1 is SGHDT and CDR2 is YYEEEE in the germline V gene. The CDR3 length is 14 residues. DNA of the CDR3: TGTGCCAGCAGCTTGAGGGGCCCGTACTATGGCTACACCTTC. Protein: CASSLRGPYYGYTF.